This T cell receptor (beta chain) emerged from a study of technical replicates of blood from a handful of donors. Trimming stripped 1 base from V and 10 bases from J, with 13 bases between. CDR3 length: 13 amino acids. The germline V gene encodes CDR1 SGHTA and CDR2 FQGNSA. TCRdb's copy holds only in-frame clones and misses some; the assay was immunoSEQ multiplex PCR. This sample has 45,000 to 65,000 clones, with about 95% found just once. The chain joins TRBV7-2 to TRBJ2-5; perhaps TRBD2 as D (6 bases). Material for sequencing was PBMCs. The clonotype was recovered from a human donor in good health. Some clones in this sample may be carry-over from other donors' samples. The CDR3 spells CASSLGGGVVQYF. CDR3 nucleotide sequence: TGTGCCAGCAGCTTAGGGGGAGGAGTGGTCCAGTACTTC. Variable domain in full (rest from reference TRBV7-2 and TRBJ2-5): GAGVSQSPSNKVTEKGKDVELRCDPISGHTALYWYRQSLGQGLEFLIYFQGNSAPDKSGLPSDRFSAERTGGSVSTLTIQRTQQEDSAVYLCASSLGGGVVQYFGPGTRLLVL.